This paragraph reports one TCR beta chain. One end of the junction varies from germline; a read error may be responsible. The data belong to a study of OX40 agonist ivuxolimab in advanced cancers. Study as a whole: Clinicians treated patients with ivuxolimab, an agonistic anti-OX40 (CD134) antibody. The group had a mean age of 60 years, ranged from roughly 23 to 79, and was 82.7% male. Prior anti-PD-1, anti-PD-L1 or anti-CTLA-4 therapy did not bar entry, and about 40% had some.

The assay was immunoSEQ multiplex PCR, and TCRdb's table has in-frame clones only and misses some. Among 65,000 or so clones, more than 80% were seen once, and the ten largest hold 2.8%. Germline values: CDR1 MDHEN, CDR2 SYDVKM. CDR3 size: 16 residues. Sampled blood was obtained at baseline, cycle 4 day 1, and cycle 7 day 1. The TCR sequence derives from an adult with an advanced solid tumor such as melanoma, head and neck, liver or kidney cancer. The V call is TRBV28, the J call TRBJ2-5; TRBD2 is a possible D gene (5 bases). The sequencing used CD4+ or CD8+ T cells sorted from blood, collected in a trial of the OX40 agonist ivuxolimab. CDR3 DNA sequence: TGTGCCGGCAGTTATAATCATAACCCCGGGGTAGAGACCCAGTACTTC. Translating gives CAGSYNHNPGVETQYF.